These 21 T cell receptor beta chains share one sample of origin, sequenced in a study of T-cell reconstitution after alpha-beta-depleted transplantation in children. TCRbeta library construction was performed incorporating unique molecular identifiers. TCRdb passed the PCR reads through MiXCR, listing each CDR3 protein once. The sample lists 900,000 or so distinct CDR3 sequences; 15% to 20% were seen once. The input for sequencing was PBMCs, mostly from graft donor cells, taken 360 days after TCRalphabeta/CD19-depleted stem cell transplant. These receptors all stem from a male patient aged 5 to 17 who had a stem cell transplant for acute lymphoblastic leukemia, so the T cells may come from the graft donor.

This clonotype was picked up a small number of times. The chain links TRBV10-3 to TRBJ2-7, with 15 nucleotides matching TRBD2. Germline V gene lookup returns CDR1 ENHRY and CDR2 SYGVKD. The CDR3 sequence is 18 residues long. V was clipped by 4 bases and J by 4 bases; unmatched bases: 11. The CDR3 DNA reads TGTGCCATCAGTGGGACTAGCGGGAGGGCCTCTCCTATATACGAGCAGTACTTC. Translated, it gives CAISGTSGRASPIYEQYF.

This clonotype has a handful of counts. This sequence joins TRBV9 and TRBJ2-3, with TRBD2 identical over 10 bases. V shed 3 bases and J 6 bases; nucleotides not matched to a gene: 10. The CDR3 length is 16 residues. Per germline, CDR1 SGDLS and CDR2 YYNGEE. CDR3 nucleotides: TGTGCCAGCAGCGCTTCCCTAGCGGGAGAAGCCGATACGCAGTATTTT. Its translation: CASSASLAGEADTQYF.

This clonotype was seen only a few times. CDR3 loop: CASSPRVAGGSYNEQFF. CDR3 DNA: TGCGCCAGCAGCCCCCGAGTAGCGGGAGGATCGTACAATGAGCAGTTCTTC. V usage is TRBV4-1 and J usage is TRBJ2-1, with TRBD2 matching over 10 bases. The CDR3 is made up of 17 amino acids. The V gene's germline CDR1 is MGHRA and CDR2 YSYEKL. Trimming took 4 bases from V and 4 from J; bases not matched to a gene: 10.

In this sample, this clonotype turned up a few times. The J gene is TRBJ2-5, the V gene TRBV7-8, with a possible D match to TRBD2 (5 bases). This CDR3 contains 14 residues. V dropped 6 bases and J dropped 5 bases, with 16 bases sitting between them. The germline CDR1 and CDR2 sequences are SGHVS and FQNEAQ. The CDR3 protein is CASRSRGNPETQYF. CDR3 bases: TGTGCCAGCAGATCCCGAGGGAATCCTGAGACCCAGTACTTC.

This clonotype was seen repeatedly, ten times or more. The V and J genes are TRBV20-1 and TRBJ1-1; D possibly corresponds to TRBD1 (6 bases). The CDR3 length is 12 residues. Germline V gene data show CDR1 as DFQATT and CDR2 as SNEGSKA (reference sequence). V dropped 5 bases and J dropped 5 bases, with 12 bases sitting between them. CDR3 DNA sequence: TGCAGTGCTCAGTCCGACAGGACTGAAGCTTTCTTT. This sequence encodes CSAQSDRTEAFF.

The chain recombines TRBV7-3 with TRBJ1-2; TRBD1 agrees at 7 bases. The CDR3 runs 15 residues. The germline V gene encodes CDR1 SGHTA and CDR2 FQGTGA. Trimming removed 1 base from V and 8 bases from J; junction bases left unmatched: 10. In DNA, the CDR3 is TGTGCCAGCAGCTTAATGGGGGGGACAGTCTACGGCTACACCTTC. Translating gives CASSLMGGTVYGYTF.

There are a few counts of this clonotype. V usage is TRBV5-1 and J usage is TRBJ2-1; 9 bases fit TRBD1. The V and J ends lost 0 bases and 6 bases, in that order; junction bases with no gene match: 7. This CDR3 has 16 residues. CDR1 is SGHRS, CDR2 YFSETQ, per germline. In DNA, the CDR3 is TGCGCCAGCAGCTTGGGAGACAGGGGGGCCTTCAATGAGCAGTTCTTC. The encoded protein is CASSLGDRGAFNEQFF.

The chain combines TRBV20-1 with TRBJ2-5; D not certain. The CDR3 is made up of 14 amino acids. V gave up 3 bases and J gave up 1 base, with 12 bases separating them. Germline V gene data show CDR1 as DFQATT and CDR2 as SNEGSKA (reference sequence). CDR3: CSASRAEPQETQYF. Written as DNA, the CDR3 is TGCAGTGCTAGTCGGGCGGAGCCCCAAGAGACCCAGTACTTC.

The CDR3 nucleotides are TGTGCCAGCAGCTTAGACAGCTGGGGCTACACCTTC. It is translated as CASSLDSWGYTF. V gene TRBV7-9 combines with J gene TRBJ1-2; D uncertain. Between the trimmed V and J ends, which lost 1 base and 8 bases, there was a span of 8 bases. This CDR3 has 12 residues. Germline V gene sequence: CDR1 SEHNR, CDR2 FQNEAQ (reference sequence).

This clonotype was observed a handful of times. The chain carries TRBV5-1 and TRBJ2-1, with 7 bases lining up with TRBD2. This CDR3 region has 15 residues. CDR1 and CDR2 (germline): SGHRS, YFSETQ. The junction had 6 bases not matched to a gene; V was cut back by 1 base and J by 5 bases. CDR3 loop: CASSLTGGRNNEQFF. In DNA, the CDR3 is TGCGCCAGCAGCTTGACGGGAGGACGCAACAATGAGCAGTTCTTC.

The chain is built from TRBV18 and TRBJ2-1; TRBD1 might be the D (6 bases). Germline CDR1 reads KGHSH; CDR2 reads LQKENI. This CDR3 spans 13 amino acids. Deletions cut 1 base from V and 9 bases from J, with 10 bases between. The CDR3 sequence: CASSPLIRGEQFF. CDR3 DNA sequence: TGTGCCAGCTCACCACTAATCAGGGGTGAGCAGTTCTTC.

This clonotype has at least ten counts. The genes are TRBV29-1 and TRBJ2-5; 7 bases are a match to TRBD2. Germline V lookup: CDR1 SQVTM, CDR2 ANQGSEA. V lost 2 bases and J lost 5; bases outside the gene matches: 5. This CDR3 contains 13 residues. The CDR3 nucleotides read TGCAGCGTTGAATGGCGGGAGAGGGAGACCCAGTACTTC. This encodes CSVEWRERETQYF. The complete variable domain, with remaining parts taken from reference TRBV29-1 and TRBJ2-5, reads SAVISQKPSRDICQRGTSLTIQCQVDSQVTMMFWYRQQPGQSLTLIATANQGSEATYESGFVIDKFPISRPNLTFSTLTVSNMSPEDSSIYLCSVEWRERETQYFGPGTRLLVL.

This clonotype was seen a few times. V and J are TRBV4-1 and TRBJ1-5; perhaps TRBD1 as D (6 bases). Trimming shortened V by 4 bases and J by 7 bases, and 20 bases separated the two germline ends. CDR1 MGHRA and CDR2 YSYEKL come from the germline V gene. There are 16 residues in the CDR3. CDR3 DNA sequence: TGCGCCAGCAGCCGCCCGGGACACCTGAGGGACCAGCCCCAGCATTTT. Its translation: CASSRPGHLRDQPQHF.

This clonotype was recorded a few times. The chain combines TRBV13 with TRBJ2-1, with D hard to call. Germline assignment: CDR1 PRHDT and CDR2 FYEKMQ (reference sequence). Trimming shortened V by 4 bases and J by 6 bases, and 10 bases separated the two germline ends. The CDR3 sequence is 13 residues long. CDR3 bases: TGTGCCAGCAGCTCATGGGAACGCAATGAGCAGTTCTTC. Protein product: CASSSWERNEQFF.

The table lists this clonotype with a few counts. The J gene is TRBJ2-7, the V gene TRBV12-3 or TRBV12-4, with a possible D match to TRBD1 (5 bases). This CDR3 region has 14 residues. The V and J ends lost 5 bases and 3 bases respectively, with 14 bases between them. The CDR3 protein is CASSPRGFYYEQYF. CDR3 nucleotide sequence: TGTGCCAGCAGTCCAAGGGGCTTTTACTACGAGCAGTACTTC.

This clonotype was observed a handful of times. The chain recombines TRBV6-1 with TRBJ2-7, with D tentatively TRBD1 or TRBD2 (5 bases each). The CDR3 spans 15 residues. Germline CDR1 and CDR2: MNHNS and SASEGT. Trimming took off 6 bases at V and 5 bases at J, with 20 bases between the two ends. CDR3 DNA sequence: TGTGCCAGCAGGCCAGAGGGGACGCGGGTTAACGAGCAGTACTTC. This gives the protein CASRPEGTRVNEQYF.

The table lists this clonotype with many counts. The chain has TRBV5-1 and TRBJ2-5; D ambiguous. Trimming cost V 1 base and J 2 bases, with 12 bases left between them. CDR1 and CDR2 from the germline V gene are SGHRS and YFSETQ. The CDR3 is 15 amino acids. The CDR3 here is CASSLTLPFQETQYF. The CDR3 DNA is TGCGCCAGCAGCTTGACCTTACCCTTTCAAGAGACCCAGTACTTC.

This clonotype was seen repeatedly, ten times or more. The chain recombines TRBV29-1 with TRBJ2-7; D unclear. V dropped 1 base and J dropped 5 bases, with 12 bases sitting between them. The germline gives CDR1 SQVTM, CDR2 ANQGSEA. The CDR3 has 13 amino acids. CDR3: CSVEVSGPHEQYF. For the CDR3, the DNA is TGCAGCGTTGAAGTATCAGGACCCCACGAGCAGTACTTC.

This clonotype was observed a few times. The CDR3 DNA sequence: TGTGCCAGCAGCGCCCAGGGTAATTACAATGAGCAGTTCTTC. Protein sequence: CASSAQGNYNEQFF. The chain carries TRBV7-3 and TRBJ2-1; tentatively, D is TRBD1 (5 bases). CDR3 length: 14 residues. Germline CDR1 reads SGHTA; CDR2 reads FQGTGA. Trimming took off 5 bases at V and 4 bases at J, with 12 bases between the two ends.

V is TRBV6-1 and J is TRBJ2-1, with 15 bases identical to TRBD2. This CDR3 has 15 residues. The junction had 4 bases not matched to a gene; V was cut back by 5 bases and J by 8 bases. CDR1 and CDR2 from the germline V gene are MNHNS and SASEGT. CDR3 residues: CASSTRTSGRDEQFF. Here the CDR3 DNA reads TGTGCCAGCAGTACTAGGACTAGCGGGAGGGATGAGCAGTTCTTC.

Here the CDR3 DNA reads TGTGCCAGCTCACCGGGACTAGCGGGGTCTCCGTTCTTC. Translation gives CASSPGLAGSPFF. The V and J genes are TRBV18 and TRBJ2-1; TRBD2 aligns across 13 bases. Germline CDR1 reads KGHSH; CDR2 reads LQKENI. V lost 3 bases to trimming and J lost 15 bases; unmatched junction nucleotides: 5. The CDR3 consists of 13 residues.